The T cell receptor beta chain described here comes from a study of blood T cell repertoires in COVID-19. Study as a whole: PBMCs, B-cell-depleted T cells, or T cells were the source of the cDNA or gDNA that made up the material.

As handled by the study authors: Nucleated cell number was recorded as an estimate derived from reference gene primer amplification. Method: immunoSEQ multiplex PCR; TCRdb's copy keeps in-frame clones and lacks some. The DNA was the basis for D and trimming; V, J and clone size are from that table. Of about 330,000 clones listed, about 82% are singletons. The CDR3 extends over 15 amino acids. Unmatched junction bases numbered 5, after V lost 5 bases and J lost 0 bases. Looked up from germline, CDR1 is SEHNR and CDR2 is FQNEAQ (reference sequence). The clonotype was recovered from a woman between 45 and 60 years old with acute or convalescent COVID-19. Specimen: peripheral blood. The chain links TRBV7-9 to TRBJ1-1, with TRBD1 identical over 8 bases. The CDR3 spells CASSGQGRVNTEAFF. CDR3 bases: TGTGCCAGCAGCGGACAGGGCCGGGTGAACACTGAAGCTTTCTTT.